This T cell receptor beta chain originates from a study of human versus mouse CDR3 diversity and MHC coevolution. The V segment lost 2 bases and the J segment 5 bases; nucleotides outside the gene matches: 11. Germline V lookup: CDR1 MNHEY, CDR2 SVGAGI. The CDR3 has 16 amino acids. TCRdb's table, derived via immunoSEQ multiplex PCR, lists solely in-frame clones and lacks some. This sample carries fewer than 100,000 clones, roughly 93% of them seen once, and the ten largest clones take approximately 1.5%. Sequencing was done on a sample of naive CD4+ T cells from blood. Subset defined: CD45RO-negative CD62L-positive naive CD4 T cells. The TCR was taken from a person between 25 and 69 years old in good health. The V call is TRBV6-5, the J call TRBJ1-1; the match to TRBD1 covers 7 bases. The CDR3 coding sequence is TGTGCCAGCAGTTACCCCAGGGGCCCCAGGGGGACTGAAGCTTTCTTT. Encoded protein: CASSYPRGPRGTEAFF.